This T cell receptor (beta chain) was observed in a study of regulatory T cells. The study, taken as a whole, reports: Patient repertoires had restricted TRB V-J pairs and skewed V and J usage, most in Tregs. Hydrophobic residues at CDR3 positions 6 and 7 were enriched in conventional CD4+ T cells of CD3G-deficient patients.

CD4+ cells were sorted into CD25-high CD127-low regulatory cells and CD25-low CD127-high conventional cells. The V gene's germline CDR1 is MNHNS and CDR2 SASEGT. With V trimmed by 6 bases and J by 0 bases, 2 bases remained unmatched. The CDR3 length is 14 residues. Amplification used 52 TRBV primers and 13 TRBJ primers. Data came from immunoSEQ multiplex PCR; TCRdb stores just in-frame clones and leaves some out. This table holds some 20,000 clones, nearly 90% found once. A remark on this clone: Its specificity is not known.

The clonotype was recovered from a child aged 10-17 years with CD3G deficiency. Sequenced input: conventional CD4+ T cells sorted from blood. This sequence joins TRBV6-1 and TRBJ2-7, with 10 bases aligning to TRBD1. DNA for the CDR3: TGTGCCAGCAGGCGGACAGGGGGCTCCTACGAGCAGTACTTC. It yields the protein CASRRTGGSYEQYF.